The entry below describes one TCR beta chain. This sample is part of a study of tissue T cells after allogeneic stem cell transplantation. This CDR3 spans 14 amino acids. Germline trimming cut 3 bases from V and 6 bases from J; bases unmatched to any gene: 11. The germline gives CDR1 GTSNPN, CDR2 SVGIG (reference sequence). Produced via immunoSEQ multiplex PCR; TCRdb's table is partial and in-frame only. The sample yields fewer than 2,000 clones, around 81% seen once. Steroid-refractory graft-versus-host disease after allogeneic hematopoietic cell transplant qualified adults for prospective research-autopsy enrollment.

This chain connects TRBV30 to TRBJ2-7, with 7 nucleotides matching TRBD1. The sequencing used liver tissue, collected at autopsy. The TCR originated in a male patient older than 55 with steroid-refractory graft-versus-host disease after an allogeneic stem cell transplant. The graft donor may be the source of some T cells. The CDR3 DNA reads as TGTGCCTGGAGCGTGACAGGGAGAGACGGCGAGCAGTACTTC. Translating it yields CAWSVTGRDGEQYF.